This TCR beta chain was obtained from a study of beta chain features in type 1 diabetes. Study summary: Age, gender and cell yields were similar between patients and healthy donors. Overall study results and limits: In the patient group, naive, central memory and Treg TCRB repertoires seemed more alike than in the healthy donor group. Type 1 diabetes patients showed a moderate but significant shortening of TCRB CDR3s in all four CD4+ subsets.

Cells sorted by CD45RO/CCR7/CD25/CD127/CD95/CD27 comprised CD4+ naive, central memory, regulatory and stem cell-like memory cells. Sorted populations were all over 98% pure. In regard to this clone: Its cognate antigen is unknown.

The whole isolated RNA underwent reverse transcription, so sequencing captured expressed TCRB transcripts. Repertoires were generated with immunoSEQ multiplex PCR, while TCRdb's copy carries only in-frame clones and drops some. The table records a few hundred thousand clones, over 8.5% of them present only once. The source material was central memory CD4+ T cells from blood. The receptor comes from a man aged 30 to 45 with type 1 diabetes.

The CDR3 nucleotides are TGTGCCAGCAGTTCTTATGGACTAGCGGGAAATGAGCAGTTCTTC. This encodes CASSSYGLAGNEQFF. The genes are TRBV27 and TRBJ2-1, with 12 bases lining up with TRBD2. This CDR3 has 15 residues. Unmatched junction bases numbered 5, after V lost 4 bases and J lost 7 bases. The germline V gene has CDR1 MNHEY and CDR2 SMNVEV (reference sequence).